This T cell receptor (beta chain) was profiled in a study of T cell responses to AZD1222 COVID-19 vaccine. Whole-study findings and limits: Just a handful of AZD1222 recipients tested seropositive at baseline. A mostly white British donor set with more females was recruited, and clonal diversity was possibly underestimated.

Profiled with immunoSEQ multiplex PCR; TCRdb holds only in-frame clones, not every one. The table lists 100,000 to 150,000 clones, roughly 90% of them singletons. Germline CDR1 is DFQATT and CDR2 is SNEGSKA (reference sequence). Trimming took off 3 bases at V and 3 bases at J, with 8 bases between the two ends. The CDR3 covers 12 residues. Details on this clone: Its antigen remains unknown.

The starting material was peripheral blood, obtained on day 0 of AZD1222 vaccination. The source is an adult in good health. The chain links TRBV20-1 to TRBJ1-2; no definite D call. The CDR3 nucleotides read TGCAGTGCTAGTCGGGTCGACTATGGCTACACCTTC. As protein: CSASRVDYGYTF.